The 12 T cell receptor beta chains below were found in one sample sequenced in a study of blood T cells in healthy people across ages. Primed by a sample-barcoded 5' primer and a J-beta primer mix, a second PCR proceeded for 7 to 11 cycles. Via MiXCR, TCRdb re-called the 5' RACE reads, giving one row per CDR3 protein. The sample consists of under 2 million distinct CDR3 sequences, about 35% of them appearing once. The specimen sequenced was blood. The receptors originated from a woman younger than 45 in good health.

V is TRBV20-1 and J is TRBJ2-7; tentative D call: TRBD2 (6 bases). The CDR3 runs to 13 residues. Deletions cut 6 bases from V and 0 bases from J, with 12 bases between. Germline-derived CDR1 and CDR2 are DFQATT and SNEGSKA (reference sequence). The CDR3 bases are TGCAGTGCCCCAAGCGGGCTCTCCTACGAGCAGTACTTC. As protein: CSAPSGLSYEQYF.

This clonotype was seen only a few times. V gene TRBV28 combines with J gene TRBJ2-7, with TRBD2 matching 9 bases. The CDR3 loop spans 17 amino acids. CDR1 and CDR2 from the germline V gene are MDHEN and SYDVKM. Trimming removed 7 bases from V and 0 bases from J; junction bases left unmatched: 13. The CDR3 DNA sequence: TGTGCCAGCAAACGAAGGCGGGAGGGCCCTAGCTCCTACGAGCAGTACTTC. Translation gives CASKRRREGPSSYEQYF.

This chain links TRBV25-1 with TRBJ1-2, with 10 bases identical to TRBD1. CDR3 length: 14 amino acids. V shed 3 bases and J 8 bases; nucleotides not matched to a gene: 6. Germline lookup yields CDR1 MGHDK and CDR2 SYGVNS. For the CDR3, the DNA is TGTGCCAGCAGTGACCAACCGGGACAGGGGGGCTACACCTTC. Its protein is CASSDQPGQGGYTF.

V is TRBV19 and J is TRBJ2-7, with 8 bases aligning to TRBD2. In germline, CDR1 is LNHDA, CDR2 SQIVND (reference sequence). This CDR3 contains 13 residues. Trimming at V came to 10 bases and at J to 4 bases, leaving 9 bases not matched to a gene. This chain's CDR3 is CATLSGDRYEQYF. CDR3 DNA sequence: TGTGCCACCCTTAGCGGGGATCGGTACGAGCAGTACTTC.

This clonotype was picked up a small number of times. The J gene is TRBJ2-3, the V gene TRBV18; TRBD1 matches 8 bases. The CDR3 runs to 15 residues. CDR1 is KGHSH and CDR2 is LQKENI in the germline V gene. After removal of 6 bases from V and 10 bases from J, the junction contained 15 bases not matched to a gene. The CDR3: CASSPITGTGTSQYF. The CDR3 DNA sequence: TGTGCCAGCTCCCCTATCACCGGGACAGGCACATCGCAGTATTTT.

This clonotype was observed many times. CDR3 loop: CASSGGRSYEQYF. CDR3 nucleotide sequence: TGTGCCAGCAGCGGGGGCCGCTCCTACGAGCAGTACTTC. This chain connects TRBV5-5 to TRBJ2-7, with a possible D match to TRBD1 (6 bases). The CDR3 loop spans 13 amino acids. CDR1 is SGHKS, CDR2 YYEKEE, per germline (reference sequence). Deletions cut 4 bases from V and 0 bases from J, with 8 bases between. Looking up the rest from reference TRBV5-5 and TRBJ2-7 gives the full variable domain: DAGVTQSPTHLIKTRGQQVTLRCSPISGHKSVSWYQQVLGQGPQFIFQYYEKEERGRGNFPDRFSARQFPNYSSELNVNALLLGDSALYLCASSGGRSYEQYFGPGTRLTVT.

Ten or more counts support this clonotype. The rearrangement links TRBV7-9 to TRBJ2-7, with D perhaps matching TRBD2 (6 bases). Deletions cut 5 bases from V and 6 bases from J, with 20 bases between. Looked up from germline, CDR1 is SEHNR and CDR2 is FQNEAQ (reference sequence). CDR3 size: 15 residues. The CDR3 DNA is TGTGCCAGCAGCCCCCAAGTTATAGCGACTAGCGAGCAGTACTTC. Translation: CASSPQVIATSEQYF.

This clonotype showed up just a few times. The CDR3 protein is CASTALGQPGTSVPRGETQYF. The CDR3 DNA follows: TGTGCCAGCACCGCCCTGGGGCAACCCGGGACTAGCGTCCCCCGGGGAGAGACCCAGTACTTC. This sequence joins TRBV11-2 and TRBJ2-5, with 10 bases lining up with TRBD2. V dropped 7 bases and J dropped 4; count of bases not matched to a gene: 27. The CDR3 extends over 21 amino acids. Looked up from germline, CDR1 is SGHAT and CDR2 is FQNNGV.

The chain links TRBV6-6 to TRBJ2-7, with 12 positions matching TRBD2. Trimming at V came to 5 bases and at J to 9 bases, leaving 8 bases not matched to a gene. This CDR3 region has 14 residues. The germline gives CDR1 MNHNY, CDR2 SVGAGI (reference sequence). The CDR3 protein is CASSNPSGGATQYF. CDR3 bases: TGTGCCAGCAGTAACCCTAGCGGGGGGGCCACGCAGTACTTC.

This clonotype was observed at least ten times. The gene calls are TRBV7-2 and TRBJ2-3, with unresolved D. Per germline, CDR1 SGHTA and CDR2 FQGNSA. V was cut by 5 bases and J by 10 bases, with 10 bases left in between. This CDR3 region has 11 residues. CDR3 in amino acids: CASSTGFAQYF. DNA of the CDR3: TGTGCCAGCAGCACCGGTTTTGCGCAGTATTTT.

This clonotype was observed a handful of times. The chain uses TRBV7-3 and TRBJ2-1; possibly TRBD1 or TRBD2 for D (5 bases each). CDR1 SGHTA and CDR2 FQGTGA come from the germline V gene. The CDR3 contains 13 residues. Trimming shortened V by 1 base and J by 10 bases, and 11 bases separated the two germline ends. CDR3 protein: CASSLNGGREQFF. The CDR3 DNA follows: TGTGCCAGCAGCTTAAATGGGGGTCGGGAGCAGTTCTTC. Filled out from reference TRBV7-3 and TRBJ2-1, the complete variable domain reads GAGVSQTPSNKVTEKGKYVELRCDPISGHTALYWYRQSLGQGPEFLIYFQGTGAADDSGLPNDRFFAVRPEGSVSTLKIQRTERGDSAVYLCASSLNGGREQFFGPGTRLTVL.

CDR3 nucleotide sequence: TGTGCCAGCAGCGGGATGAGTGCGGAAGTGGCAGATACGCAGTATTTT. Translated, it gives CASSGMSAEVADTQYF. The chain employs TRBV9 and TRBJ2-3; no reliable D call. There are 16 residues in the CDR3. CDR1 and CDR2 (germline): SGDLS, YYNGEE. Trimming cost V 3 bases and J 4 bases, with 18 bases left between them.